This T cell receptor beta chain was captured by sequencing in a study of blood T cells in healthy people across ages. As for the study in general: Template switching caught about one barcoded beta molecule for each two T cells.

General study points: Unsorted PBMC input precluded a conclusive naive versus antigen-experienced comparison.

PCR was performed a second time for 7 to 11 cycles using a sample-barcoded 5' primer and a J-beta primer mix. Via MiXCR, TCRdb re-called the 5' RACE reads, giving one row per CDR3 protein. The profile covers fewer than 1.5 million distinct CDR3 sequences, with around 39% appearing a single time and 7.9% taken by the ten largest. Details on this clonotype: Its antigen remains unidentified. One end of the junction varies from germline; a read error may be responsible.

The CDR3 extends over 15 amino acids. Germline lookup yields CDR1 MNHEY and CDR2 SMNVEV (reference sequence). This chain joins TRBV27 and TRBJ2-2; 7 bases line up with TRBD1. Sequenced material: blood. The sequence came from a woman between 18 and 29 years old in good health. CDR3 nucleotides: TGTGTCAGCAGTTCCAAGGGGGCTGGCACCGGGGAGCTGTTTTTT. It encodes CVSSSKGAGTGELFF.